These 23 T cell receptor beta chains were sequenced from one sample in a study of blood T cell repertoires in COVID-19. Produced via immunoSEQ multiplex PCR; TCRdb's table is partial and in-frame only. The sample records around 200,000 clones, around four fifths being singletons. The sequenced sample was peripheral blood. The receptors were sampled from an older woman with COVID-19, enrolled during active disease.

This CDR3 reads CASAESGAGNQPQHF. Written as DNA, the CDR3 is TGTGCTAGTGCCGAATCAGGGGCCGGCAATCAGCCCCAGCATTTT. V usage is TRBV12-5 and J usage is TRBJ1-5, with a possible D match to TRBD1 (6 bases). Trimming left V 7 bases short and J 2 bases short, with 15 bases between. Germline V gene lookup returns CDR1 LGHNT and CDR2 FRNRAP. This CDR3 region has 15 residues.

The rearrangement joins TRBV19 to TRBJ1-2; tentatively, D is TRBD1 (6 bases). Germline V gives CDR1 LNHDA, CDR2 SQIVND (reference sequence). The V end was cut by 7 bases, the J end by 4 bases, with 13 bases between. This CDR3 has 13 amino acids. As DNA, the CDR3 is TGTGCCAGTAAACCGACAGGCTTCTATGGCTACACCTTC. Translating it yields CASKPTGFYGYTF.

The chain is built from TRBV6-5 and TRBJ1-2, with D possibly being TRBD1 (5 bases). CDR1 is MNHEY and CDR2 is SVGAGI in the germline V gene. V was shortened by 5 bases and J by 8 bases, with 12 bases between the two germline ends. The CDR3 contains 12 residues. DNA for the CDR3: TGTGCCAGCAGTCCGCAGGGATACGGCTACACCTTC. Encoded protein: CASSPQGYGYTF.

This clone came up a few times. This chain links TRBV12-3 or TRBV12-4 with TRBJ1-4, with D possibly TRBD1 on 5 matching bases. The CDR3 sequence is 13 residues long. V was shortened by 3 bases and J by 7 bases, with 9 bases between the two germline ends. This CDR3 reads CASSFGAREKLFF. CDR3 coding DNA: TGTGCCAGCAGTTTTGGGGCCCGTGAAAAACTGTTTTTT.

CDR3 DNA sequence: TGTGCCAGCAGCCCGAGCGCGTATATGAACAGGGGCGGCTACACCTTC. Its translation is CASSPSAYMNRGGYTF. The chain joins TRBV4-2 to TRBJ1-2; 7 positions agree with TRBD1. With V trimmed by 4 bases and J by 8 bases, 16 bases remained unmatched. The CDR3 is 16 residues long. Germline V gives CDR1 LGHNA, CDR2 YNFKEQ.

This rearrangement joins TRBV5-1 to TRBJ1-1, with no clear D. The CDR3 contains 13 residues. Germline V CDR1 and CDR2: SGHRS, YFSETQ. V was shortened by 4 bases and J by 1 base, with 8 bases between the two germline ends. CDR3 amino acids: CASSLGRNTEAFF. CDR3 nucleotide sequence: TGCGCCAGCAGCCTAGGCCGGAACACTGAAGCTTTCTTT.

This clone was observed a few times. The rearrangement joins TRBV7-8 to TRBJ1-4, with D possibly matching TRBD1 (5 bases). V lost 5 bases, J lost 5 bases, and 9 bases lay in between. The CDR3 sequence is 13 residues long. CDR1 and CDR2 (germline): SGHVS, FQNEAQ. CDR3 in amino acids: CASSPGWNEKLFF. CDR3 nucleotides: TGTGCCAGCAGCCCAGGGTGGAATGAAAAACTGTTTTTT.

The chain combines TRBV20-1 with TRBJ1-4; D perhaps matches TRBD1 (5 bases). The CDR3 consists of 11 residues. V was trimmed by 3 bases and J by 8 bases, leaving 7 bases between them. CDR1 and CDR2 (germline): DFQATT, SNEGSKA (reference sequence). In DNA form, the CDR3 reads TGCAGTGCTAGTAAGGGGGAAAAACTGTTTTTT. Its translation is CSASKGEKLFF.

This chain links TRBV2 with TRBJ1-2; 7 bases match TRBD1. The junction had 4 bases not matched to a gene; V was cut back by 7 bases and J by 2 bases. The length of the CDR3 is 13 residues. CDR1 and CDR2 from the germline V gene are SNHLY and FYNNEI. CDR3 in amino acids: CASTRGRNYGYTF. The CDR3 nucleotides read TGTGCCAGCACAAGGGGGCGAAACTATGGCTACACCTTC.

V usage is TRBV24-1 and J usage is TRBJ2-7, with D possibly matching TRBD1 (5 bases). From germline, CDR1 is KGHDR and CDR2 SFDVKD. Trimming pared 4 bases from V and 4 bases from J, leaving 19 bases between. This CDR3 spans 16 amino acids. The CDR3 protein is CATSEKQAPIIYEQYV. In DNA form, the CDR3 reads TGTGCCACCAGTGAGAAACAGGCACCAATCATATACGAGCAGTACGTC.

This clone showed up just once. The chain carries TRBV3-1 (or the pseudogene TRBV3-2) and TRBJ2-5, with D unclear. This CDR3 comprises 14 residues. V was pared by 0 bases and J by 5 bases, with 10 bases between. CDR1 and CDR2 (germline): LGHDT, YNNKEL (reference sequence). The CDR3 bases are TGTGCCAGCAGCCAAGATGCGGCGATTGAGACCCAGTACTTC. Its translation is CASSQDAAIETQYF.

This CDR3 reads CASSFIRREIVGSGNTIYF. CDR3 nucleotides: TGTGCCAGCAGTTTCATTCGTAGGGAGATTGTAGGCTCTGGAAACACCATATATTTT. The chain links TRBV28 to TRBJ1-3; no firm D call. The V and J ends lost 3 bases and 0 bases respectively, with 21 bases between them. This CDR3 is 19 amino acids long. CDR1 and CDR2 (germline): MDHEN, SYDVKM.

The chain is built from TRBV28 and TRBJ2-1, with TRBD2 identical over 13 bases. The CDR3 covers 15 residues. Trimming at V came to 6 bases and at J to 5 bases, leaving 4 bases not matched to a gene. Germline loops: CDR1 MDHEN, CDR2 SYDVKM. CDR3 coding DNA: TGTGCCAGCAGCAGGACTAGCGGGGGCAACAATGAGCAGTTCTTC. This codes for CASSRTSGGNNEQFF.

V gene TRBV25-1 combines with J gene TRBJ1-2, with 7 nucleotides matching TRBD1. The germline V gene has CDR1 MGHDK and CDR2 SYGVNS. The CDR3 has 15 amino acids. V dropped 2 bases and J dropped 1; count of bases not matched to a gene: 4. The CDR3 loop reads CASSEMGQNNYGYTF. The CDR3 DNA reads as TGTGCCAGCAGTGAAATGGGACAGAATAACTATGGCTACACCTTC.

The chain couples TRBV5-1 to TRBJ2-3; the D is unclear. CDR3 length equals 12 residues. The germline V and J ends were trimmed by 5 bases and 0 bases, with 4 bases remaining between them. Germline CDR1 and CDR2: SGHRS and YFSETQ. DNA of the CDR3: TGCGCCAGCAGTCTCAGCACAGATACGCAGTATTTT. It translates to CASSLSTDTQYF.

The rearrangement joins TRBV14 to TRBJ1-2, with D possibly matching TRBD1 (6 bases). V shed 1 base and J shed 7 bases, with 10 bases lying between them. The CDR3 spans 13 residues. Germline V lookup: CDR1 SGHDN, CDR2 FVKESK. The DNA for the CDR3 is TGTGCCAGCAGCCAAGCCAGGGGCGGTGGCTACACCTTC. Translated: CASSQARGGGYTF.

The chain is built from TRBV15 and TRBJ1-5, with a tentative D call TRBD1 (5 bases). This CDR3 spans 14 amino acids. V was pared by 3 bases and J by 5 bases, with 11 bases between. The germline gives CDR1 LNHNV, CDR2 YYDKDF (reference sequence). For the CDR3, the DNA is TGTGCCACCAGCAGGGAACAGGATCATCAGCCCCAGCATTTT. Protein sequence: CATSREQDHQPQHF. The complete variable domain, with remaining parts taken from reference TRBV15 and TRBJ1-5, reads DAMVIQNPRYQVTQFGKPVTLSCSQTLNHNVMYWYQQKSSQAPKLLFHYYDKDFNNEADTPDNFQSRRPNTSFCFLDIRSPGLGDTAMYLCATSREQDHQPQHFGDGTRLSIL.

This chain links TRBV18 with TRBJ1-2, with a tentative D call TRBD1 (5 bases). Germline V lookup: CDR1 KGHSH, CDR2 LQKENI. The CDR3 contains 14 residues. Trimming cost V 6 bases and J 4 bases, with 15 bases left between them. CDR3 bases: TGTGCCAGCTCGTCCGACAGTCGAGTCTATGGCTACACCTTC. It specifies CASSSDSRVYGYTF.

V is TRBV7-8 and J is TRBJ2-7; 9 nucleotides align to TRBD2. The germline V gene has CDR1 SGHVS and CDR2 FQNEAQ. Trimming at V came to 2 bases and at J to 5 bases, leaving 4 bases not matched to a gene. The CDR3 loop spans 14 amino acids. The CDR3 DNA reads as TGTGCCAGCAGCTTATCTAGCGGGACCGACGAGCAGTACTTC. Translating it yields CASSLSSGTDEQYF.

The chain employs TRBV7-2 and TRBJ1-2, with 11 bases that match TRBD1. Germline CDR1 SGHTA, CDR2 FQGNSA. Unmatched junction bases numbered 15, after V lost 5 bases and J lost 4 bases. CDR3 length: 18 residues. The CDR3 protein is CASSPVRTGGAAGYGYTF. The CDR3 DNA reads as TGTGCCAGCAGCCCCGTGAGGACAGGGGGCGCGGCTGGCTATGGCTACACCTTC.

The gene calls are TRBV24-1 and TRBJ2-1; 9 positions agree with TRBD2. The trim removed 1 base at V and 2 bases at J, leaving 2 bases unmatched. CDR3 length equals 16 residues. CDR1 and CDR2 (germline): KGHDR, SFDVKD. The CDR3 sequence is CATSDFSGGTYNEQFF. In DNA, the CDR3 is TGTGCCACCAGTGATTTTAGCGGGGGTACCTACAATGAGCAGTTCTTC.

This chain links TRBV30 with TRBJ1-3; no clear D. V lost 8 bases, J lost 0 bases, and 14 bases lay in between. Germline V gives CDR1 GTSNPN, CDR2 SVGIG (reference sequence). The CDR3 runs 14 residues. The CDR3 DNA sequence: TGTGCCGGAGGACGGTCGAGCTCTGGAAACACCATATATTTT. Amino acid sequence: CAGGRSSSGNTIYF.

The rearrangement uses TRBV5-6 and TRBJ2-7; the match to TRBD2 covers 14 bases. J lost 4 bases, V lost 2 bases, and 8 bases had no gene match. Germline CDR1 SGHDT, CDR2 YYEEEE. The CDR3 loop spans 17 amino acids. The CDR3 sequence is CASSLFLTSGGAYEQYV. Written as DNA, the CDR3 is TGTGCCAGCAGCTTATTTCTGACTAGCGGGGGGGCGTACGAGCAGTACGTC.